Sequencing of this T cell receptor beta chain was carried out in a study of naive and memory T cell subsets. General study points: The RNA method is potentially sensitive to activation and differentiation changes.

Treatment: skin biopsy from PPD injection site in Mantoux-positive individual. An oligonucleotide containing a UMI was ligated to the 3' end of TCR cDNA. Individuals with a positive Mantoux test gave biopsies from PPD-injected skin. Cells were not sorted; total RNA input targeted about 1 to 1000 ng. In its sample, this clonotype was seen many times. The target antigen is unknown. The SP2 primer and nested alpha and beta constant region primers amplified ligated cDNA in four rounds. TCRdb processed the UMI-ligation and nested PCR reads anew with MiXCR; each CDR3 protein has one entry. The data hold 30,000 to 35,000 distinct CDR3 sequences, with approximately 6.7% observed a single time. This material consisted of skin, taken from a tuberculin skin test site. This clonotype was sampled from an adult in good health.

CDR3 sequence: CASSLAGGAEAFF. DNA for the CDR3: TGCGCCAGCAGCTTGGCCGGCGGCGCTGAAGCTTTCTTT. This chain joins TRBV5-1 and TRBJ1-1; D gene ambiguous. CDR3 length equals 13 residues. Germline values: CDR1 SGHRS, CDR2 YFSETQ. V was trimmed by 0 bases and J by 6 bases, leaving 9 bases between them.